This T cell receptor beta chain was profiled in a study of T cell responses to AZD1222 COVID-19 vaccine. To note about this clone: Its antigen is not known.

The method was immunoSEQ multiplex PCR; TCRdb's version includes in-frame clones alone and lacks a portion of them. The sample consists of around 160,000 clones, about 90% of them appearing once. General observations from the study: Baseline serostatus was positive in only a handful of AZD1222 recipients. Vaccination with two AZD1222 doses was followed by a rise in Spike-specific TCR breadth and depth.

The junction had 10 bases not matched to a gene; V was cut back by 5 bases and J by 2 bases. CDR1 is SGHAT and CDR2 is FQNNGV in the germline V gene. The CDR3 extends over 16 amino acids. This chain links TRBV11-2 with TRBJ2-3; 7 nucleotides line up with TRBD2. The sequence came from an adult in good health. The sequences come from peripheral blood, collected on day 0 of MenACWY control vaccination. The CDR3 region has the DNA TGTGCCAGCAGCCAGACAGCGGGATACTTCACAGATACGCAGTATTTT. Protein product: CASSQTAGYFTDTQYF.